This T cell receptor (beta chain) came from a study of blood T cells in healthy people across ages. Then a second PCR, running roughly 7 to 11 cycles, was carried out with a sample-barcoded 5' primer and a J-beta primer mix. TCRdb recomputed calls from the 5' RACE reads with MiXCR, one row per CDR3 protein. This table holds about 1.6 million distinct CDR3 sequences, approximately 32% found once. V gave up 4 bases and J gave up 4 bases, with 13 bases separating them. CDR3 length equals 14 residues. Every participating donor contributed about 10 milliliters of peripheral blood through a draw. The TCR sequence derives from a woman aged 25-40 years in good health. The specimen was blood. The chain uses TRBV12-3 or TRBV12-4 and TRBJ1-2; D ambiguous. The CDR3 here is CASSSRRLGYGYTF. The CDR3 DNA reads TGTGCCAGCAGTTCTAGACGGCTTGGCTATGGCTACACCTTC.